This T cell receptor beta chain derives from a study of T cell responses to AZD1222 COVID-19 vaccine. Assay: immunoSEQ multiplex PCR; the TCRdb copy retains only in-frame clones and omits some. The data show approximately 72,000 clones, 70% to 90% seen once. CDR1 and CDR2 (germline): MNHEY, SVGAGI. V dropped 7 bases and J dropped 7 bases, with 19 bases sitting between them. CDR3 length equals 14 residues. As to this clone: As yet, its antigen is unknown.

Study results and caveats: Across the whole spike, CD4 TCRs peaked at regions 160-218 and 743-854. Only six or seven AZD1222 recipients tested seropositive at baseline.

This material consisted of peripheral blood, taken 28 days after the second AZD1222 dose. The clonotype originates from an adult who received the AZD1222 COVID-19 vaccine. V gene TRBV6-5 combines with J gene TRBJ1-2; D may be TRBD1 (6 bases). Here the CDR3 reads CASTSQGGARGYTF. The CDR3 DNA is TGTGCCAGCACATCCCAAGGGGGGGCGCGTGGCTACACCTTC.